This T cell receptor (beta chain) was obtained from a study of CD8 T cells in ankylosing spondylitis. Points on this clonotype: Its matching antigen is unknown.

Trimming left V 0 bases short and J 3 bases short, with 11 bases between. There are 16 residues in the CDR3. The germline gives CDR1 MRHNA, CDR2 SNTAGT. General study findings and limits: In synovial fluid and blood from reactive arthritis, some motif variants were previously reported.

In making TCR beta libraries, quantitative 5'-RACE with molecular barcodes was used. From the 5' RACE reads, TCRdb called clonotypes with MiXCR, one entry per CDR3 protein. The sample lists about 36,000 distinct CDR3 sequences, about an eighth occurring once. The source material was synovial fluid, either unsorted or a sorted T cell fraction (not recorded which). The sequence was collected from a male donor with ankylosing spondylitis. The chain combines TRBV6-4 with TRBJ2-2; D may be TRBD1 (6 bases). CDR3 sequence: CASSDSKDRHTGELFF. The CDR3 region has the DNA TGTGCCAGCAGTGACTCGAAAGACAGGCACACCGGGGAGCTGTTTTTT.